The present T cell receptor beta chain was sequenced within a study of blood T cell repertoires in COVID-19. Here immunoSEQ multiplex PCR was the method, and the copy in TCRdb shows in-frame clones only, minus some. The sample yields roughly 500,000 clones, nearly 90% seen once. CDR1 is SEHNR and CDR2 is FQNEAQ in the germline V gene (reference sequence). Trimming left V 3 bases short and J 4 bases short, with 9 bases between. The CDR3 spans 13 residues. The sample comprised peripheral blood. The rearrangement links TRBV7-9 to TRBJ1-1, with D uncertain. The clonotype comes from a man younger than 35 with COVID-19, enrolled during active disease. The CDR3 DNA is TGTGCCAGCAGCTTTTCGGGTGCCACTGAAGCTTTCTTT. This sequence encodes CASSFSGATEAFF.